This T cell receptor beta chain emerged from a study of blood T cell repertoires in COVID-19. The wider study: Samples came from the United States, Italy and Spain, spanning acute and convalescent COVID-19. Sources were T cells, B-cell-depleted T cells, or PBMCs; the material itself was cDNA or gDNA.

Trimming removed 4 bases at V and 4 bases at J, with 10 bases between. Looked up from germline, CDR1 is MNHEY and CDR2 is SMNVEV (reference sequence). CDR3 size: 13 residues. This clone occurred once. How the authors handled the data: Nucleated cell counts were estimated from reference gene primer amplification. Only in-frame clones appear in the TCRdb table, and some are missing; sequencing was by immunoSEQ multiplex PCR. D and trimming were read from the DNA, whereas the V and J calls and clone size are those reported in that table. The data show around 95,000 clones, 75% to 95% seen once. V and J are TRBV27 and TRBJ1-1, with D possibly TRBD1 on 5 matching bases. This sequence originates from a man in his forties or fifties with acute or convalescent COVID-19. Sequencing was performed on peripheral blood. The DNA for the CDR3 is TGTGCCAGCAGTTACGCGGGGGGCACTGAAGCTTTCTTT. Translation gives CASSYAGGTEAFF.